These T cell receptor beta chains were read from a single sample in a study of control samples from healthy donors and cancer patients. Data came from immunoSEQ multiplex PCR; TCRdb stores just in-frame clones and leaves some out. The table shows about 190,000 clones, with roughly nine tenths occurring only once. Sequencing input: blood. The receptors were sampled from a man younger than 45 in good health. The CDR3 runs from the conserved cysteine through the conserved F or W. The D gene is left open where the match is weak. Not all rows give a size; the values are once, few, many and, for expanded clones, a class.

j_gene | abundance | d_gene | v_gene | CDR3nt | CDR3aa
TRBJ2-3 | . | TRBD2 | TRBV5-1 | TGCGCCAGCAGCTTGTCGCTAGCGGGGGGGAAAGATACGCAGTATTTT | CASSLSLAGGKDTQYF
TRBJ2-2 | . | TRBD2 | TRBV19 | TGTGCCAGTAGTACTTTTGCGGGGGGGTTCCCCGGGGAGCTGTTTTTT | CASSTFAGGFPGELFF
TRBJ2-3 | . | TRBD1 | TRBV2 | TGTGCCAGCAGACAAACAGAATTACAGGGGTTAACAGATACGCAGTATTTT | CASRQTELQGLTDTQYF
TRBJ2-7 | . | . | TRBV15 | TGTGCCACCAGGTCGGAGGGCTCCTACGAGCAGTACTTC | CATRSEGSYEQYF
TRBJ2-2 | . | TRBD2 | TRBV6-1 | TGTGCCAGCAGTGTCCCTAGCGGGGGATACACCGGGGAGCTGTTTTTT | CASSVPSGGYTGELFF
TRBJ1-6 | . | TRBD1 | TRBV6-5 | TGTGCCAGCAGTCGGGACAGGGTCTTCTCACCCCTCCACTTT | CASSRDRVFSPLHF
TRBJ1-2 | . | . | TRBV15 | TGTGCCACCAGCAGGGAAGGATCCTTTGACTATGGCTACACCTTC | CATSREGSFDYGYTF
TRBJ1-2 | . | TRBD1 | TRBV4-1 | TGCGCCAGCAGCCAGGGACAGGGGGCAAATGGCTACACCTTC | CASSQGQGANGYTF
TRBJ2-2 | . | . | TRBV24-1 | TGTGCCACCAGTGCAGCAGACGCGAACACCGGGGAGCTGTTTTTT | CATSAADANTGELFF
TRBJ2-1 | once | TRBD2 | TRBV10-2 | TGCGCCAGCAGTGTAGCGGGGGGGCATTACAATGAGCAGTTCTTC | CASSVAGGHYNEQFF
TRBJ1-5 | . | TRBD1 | TRBV19 | TGTGCCAGTAAGGCGGGACAGGGACGTCAGCCCCAGCATTTT | CASKAGQGRQPQHF
TRBJ1-4 | . | . | TRBV10-2 | TGCGCCAGCAGTGAGACCGGGACAATTAATGAAAAACTGTTTTTT | CASSETGTINEKLFF
TRBJ2-1 | . | . | TRBV24-1 | TGTGCCACCATGGGTTCCAGGGACAATGAGCAGTTCTTC | CATMGSRDNEQFF
TRBJ2-3 | . | TRBD2 | TRBV7-8 | TGTGCCAGCAGCTTAGCCGGCGGGGGTAGGGCAGATACGCAGTATTTT | CASSLAGGGRADTQYF
TRBJ2-1 | . | TRBD1 | TRBV19 | TGTGCCAGTAGTTCCCGGGACAGACCCTACAATGAGCAGTTCTTC | CASSSRDRPYNEQFF
TRBJ1-4 | . | . | TRBV2 | TGTGCCAGCAACGTCAGGGGATATGAAAAACTGTTTTTT | CASNVRGYEKLFF
TRBJ1-3 | . | . | TRBV7-3 | TGTGCCAGCAGCCTTAACCCTCGCGGGCCTGGAAACACCATATATTTT | CASSLNPRGPGNTIYF
TRBJ2-5 | . | . | TRBV29-1 | TGCAGCGTTGCCGGATACCAAGAGACCCAGTACTTC | CSVAGYQETQYF
TRBJ1-3 | . | TRBD1 | TRBV9 | TGTGCCAGCAGCCCAGGGACAGTCTCTGGAAACACCATATATTTT | CASSPGTVSGNTIYF
TRBJ1-2 | . | . | TRBV28 | TGTGCCAGCAGTTTGTCCCAGAACTATGGCTACACCTTC | CASSLSQNYGYTF
TRBJ2-3 | . | TRBD1 | TRBV2 | TGTGCCAGCAGGAGGGAGTACAGGGGACCAGATACGCAGTATTTT | CASRREYRGPDTQYF
TRBJ2-2 | . | TRBD1 | TRBV5-1 | TGCGCCAGCAGCCAGGACAGGGGGTCCGGGGAGCTGTTTTTT | CASSQDRGSGELFF
TRBJ1-1 | . | . | TRBV6-1 | TGTGCCAGCAGTGAAGCAACGGACTGGGATGAAGCTTTCTTT | CASSEATDWDEAFF
TRBJ1-1 | . | . | TRBV3-1/TRBV3-2 | TGTGCCAGCAGCCACTACTACGGCTCTGAAGCTTTCTTT | CASSHYYGSEAFF
TRBJ1-3 | . | . | TRBV10-3 | TGTGCCATCACCGGTCCTGGAAACACCATATATTTT | CAITGPGNTIYF
TRBJ1-2 | . | . | TRBV30 | TGTGCCTGGAGTGTACGGGAGTCCGGCTACACCTTC | CAWSVRESGYTF
TRBJ2-1 | . | TRBD1 | TRBV5-5 | TGTGCCAGCAGCGAAATGACAGGGGTTGGCAATGAGCAGTTCTTC | CASSEMTGVGNEQFF
TRBJ2-7 | . | . | TRBV18 | TGTGCCAGCTCACCAGGTGTTCAGGGCTACGAGCAGTACTTC | CASSPGVQGYEQYF
TRBJ1-1 | . | . | TRBV12-5 | TGTGCTAGTGGTTTGGTCGGAGGGCCGAACACTGAAGCTTTCTTT | CASGLVGGPNTEAFF
TRBJ2-7 | . | TRBD2 | TRBV5-5 | TGTGCCAGCCGCCCAATGAGTGGGACTAGCGTGTACGAGCAGTACTTC | CASRPMSGTSVYEQYF
TRBJ2-7 | . | TRBD1 | TRBV6-5 | TGTGCCAGACAGAGACAGGGGGGCTACGAGCAGTACTTC | CARQRQGGYEQYF
TRBJ2-3 | . | TRBD2 | TRBV19 | TGTGCCAGTATGCGGGGGGGATCCACAGATACGCAGTATTTT | CASMRGGSTDTQYF
TRBJ2-7 | . | . | TRBV9 | TGTGCCAGCAGCGCTCGACTAGAGCACGAGCAGTACTTC | CASSARLEHEQYF
TRBJ2-1 | . | . | TRBV2 | TGTGCCAGTGACAGCCGGAATGAGCAGTTCTTC | CASDSRNEQFF
TRBJ2-7 | . | TRBD1 | TRBV6-5 | TGTGCCAGCAGTTACCGGGACAGGGTCTACGAGCAGTACTTC | CASSYRDRVYEQYF
TRBJ2-3 | . | . | TRBV5-8 | TGTGCCAGCAGCTTGGGGGGGCGCACAGATACGCAGTATTTT | CASSLGGRTDTQYF
TRBJ1-4 | once | . | TRBV6-5 | TGTGCCAGCAGTTCCGGGACTCTTAATGAAAAACTGTTTTTT | CASSSGTLNEKLFF
TRBJ2-5 | . | . | TRBV12-3/TRBV12-4 | TGTGCCAGCAGGGTACAGGGTTGGGAGACCCAGTACTTC | CASRVQGWETQYF
TRBJ1-2 | . | . | TRBV19 | TGTGCCAGTAGCCTATCCGGTGGGACGGGCTATGGCTACACCTTC | CASSLSGGTGYGYTF
TRBJ1-4 | once | . | TRBV29-1 | TGCAGCGCCACTACAACTAATGAAAAACTGTTTTTT | CSATTTNEKLFF
TRBJ1-6 | . | TRBD1 | TRBV11-2 | TGTGCCAGCAGTAGCACTTCGGGACAGGGTCTCACCCTCCACTTT | CASSSTSGQGLTLHF
TRBJ2-5 | . | TRBD1 | TRBV30 | TGTGCCTGGAGTCTCGACAGGGTGTCAGAGACCCAGTACTTC | CAWSLDRVSETQYF
TRBJ2-1 | . | . | TRBV3-1/TRBV3-2 | TGTGCCAGCAGCCAAGAGATGGGCAATGAGCAGTTCTTC | CASSQEMGNEQFF
TRBJ1-1 | few | . | TRBV6-5 | TGTGCCAGCAGTTACCGTCATCAGGGAGCTGGTGAAGCTTTCTTT | CASSYRHQGAGEAFF
TRBJ1-4 | . | . | TRBV2 | TGTGCCAGCAGCGGGGTTCTCGAAAAACTGTTTTTT | CASSGVLEKLFF
TRBJ1-3 | . | TRBD1 | TRBV7-9 | TGTGCCAGCAGCGGTGGACAGGGCGGCGGCTCTGGAAACACCATATATTTT | CASSGGQGGGSGNTIYF
TRBJ1-4 | . | . | TRBV29-1 | TGCAGCGTGCGGCCGGGTGAAAAACTGTTTTTT | CSVRPGEKLFF
TRBJ1-2 | . | . | TRBV13 | TGTGCCAGCAGCGCTAGACGCTTCGGAAGCTACACCTTC | CASSARRFGSYTF
TRBJ2-2 | few | TRBD1 | TRBV19 | TGTGCCAGTAGTATAGATCTACGGGACAGTTCTCTCGGGGAGCTGTTTTTT | CASSIDLRDSSLGELFF
TRBJ2-6 | . | . | TRBV7-9 | TGTGCCAGCAGCCCTCGGAACTCTGGGGCCAACGTCCTGACTTTC | CASSPRNSGANVLTF
TRBJ1-2 | . | . | TRBV5-4 | TGTGCCAGCAGCTTGGAGACAGCCTATGGCTACACCTTC | CASSLETAYGYTF
TRBJ1-1 | . | TRBD1 | TRBV5-1 | TGCGCCAGCAGCCCGGGGAGACAGGGGAAGGGCACTGAAGCTTTCTTT | CASSPGRQGKGTEAFF
TRBJ2-3 | . | TRBD2 | TRBV6-5 | TGTGCCAGCAGTTGGCGGCGGGGGGACAGCACAGATACGCAGTATTTT | CASSWRRGDSTDTQYF
TRBJ1-2 | . | . | TRBV5-8 | TGTGCCAGCAGCTTGGTGGGGTACACCTTC | CASSLVGYTF
TRBJ1-1 | . | . | TRBV30 | TGTGCCTGGAATTCGTTGTTTGGGCAGGAAGCTTTCTTT | CAWNSLFGQEAFF
TRBJ1-2 | . | . | TRBV4-2 | TGTGCCAGCAGCCAAGGCCAAACCCCAGGAAACTATGGCTACACCTTC | CASSQGQTPGNYGYTF
TRBJ1-2 | . | TRBD1 | TRBV3-1/TRBV3-2 | TGTGCCAGCAGCCAAGACGGGGCCCGGGACAGGGAAGGGCGTCGTGGCTACACCTTC | CASSQDGARDREGRRGYTF